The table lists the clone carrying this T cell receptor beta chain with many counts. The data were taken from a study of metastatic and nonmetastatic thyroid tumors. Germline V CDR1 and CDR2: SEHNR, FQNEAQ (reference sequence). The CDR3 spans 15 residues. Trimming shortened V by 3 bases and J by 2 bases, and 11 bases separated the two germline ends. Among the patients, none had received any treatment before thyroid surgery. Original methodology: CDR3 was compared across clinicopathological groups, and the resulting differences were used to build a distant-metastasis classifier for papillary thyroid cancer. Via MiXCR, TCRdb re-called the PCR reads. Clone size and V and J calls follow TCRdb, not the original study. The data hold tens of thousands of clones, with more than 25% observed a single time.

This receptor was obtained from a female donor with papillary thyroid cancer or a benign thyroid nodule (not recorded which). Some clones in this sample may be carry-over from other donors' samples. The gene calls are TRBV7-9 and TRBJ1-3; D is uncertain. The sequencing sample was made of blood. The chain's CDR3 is CASSFTTEAGNTIYF. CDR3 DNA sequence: TGTGCCAGCAGCTTTACGACCGAGGCTGGAAACACCATATATTTT.